This TCR beta chain was obtained from a study of T cell changes during pregnancy in multiple sclerosis. The repertoire was sequenced with immunoSEQ multiplex PCR; TCRdb's copy has only in-frame clones and lacks some. This repertoire shows over 50,000 clones, approximately 91% found once; its top ten account for around 1.6%. J gave up 3 bases and V 1 base, and 2 bases lay outside the gene matches. There are 15 residues in the CDR3. Looked up from germline, CDR1 is SGHRS and CDR2 is YFSETQ. The rearrangement links TRBV5-1 to TRBJ2-3, with 10 bases matching TRBD2. This TCR derives from a female donor with multiple sclerosis, enrolled in a pregnancy study. Sequenced material: peripheral blood, taken in the first trimester of pregnancy. The CDR3 loop is CASSLQGLATDTQYF. As DNA, the CDR3 is TGCGCCAGCAGCTTGCAGGGACTAGCGACAGATACGCAGTATTTT.